The subject of this entry is one TCR beta chain. The data originate from a study of blood T cell repertoires in COVID-19. Original handling: Estimation of nucleated cell counts relied on the amplification of reference gene primers. The protocol was immunoSEQ multiplex PCR, while the TCRdb copy is restricted to in-frame clones and leaves out a portion. The DNA gave D and trimming, while V, J and clone size come from that table. Of about 140,000 clones in the sample, roughly 81% were seen once. The sample comprised PBMCs or T cells enriched from blood (not recorded which). The sequence was obtained from a woman in her fifties or sixties with acute COVID-19.

DNA for the CDR3: TGTGCCAGCAGTGCGGCCTGGGGGCGTCGGGACGAGCAGTACTTC. Its protein is CASSAAWGRRDEQYF. The V call is TRBV7-8, the J call TRBJ2-7; D may be TRBD1 (6 bases). Germline-derived CDR1 and CDR2 are SGHVS and FQNEAQ. The length of the CDR3 is 15 residues. Trimming took 6 bases from V and 5 from J, leaving 20 bases between them.